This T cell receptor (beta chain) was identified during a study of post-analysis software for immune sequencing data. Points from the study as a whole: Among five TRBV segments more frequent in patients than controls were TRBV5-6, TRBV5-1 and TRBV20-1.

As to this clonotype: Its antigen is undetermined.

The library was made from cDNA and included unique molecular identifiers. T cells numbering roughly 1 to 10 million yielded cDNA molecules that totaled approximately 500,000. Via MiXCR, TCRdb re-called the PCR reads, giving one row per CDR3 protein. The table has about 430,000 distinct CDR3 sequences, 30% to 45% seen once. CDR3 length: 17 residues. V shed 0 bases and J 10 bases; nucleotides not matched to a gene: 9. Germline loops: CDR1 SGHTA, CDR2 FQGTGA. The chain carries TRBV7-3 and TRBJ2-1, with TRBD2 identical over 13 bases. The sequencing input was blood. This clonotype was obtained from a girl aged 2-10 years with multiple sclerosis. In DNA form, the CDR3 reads TGTGCCAGCAGCTTAACGCGACTAGCGGGGGGCCATGGAGAGCAGTTCTTC. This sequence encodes CASSLTRLAGGHGEQFF.